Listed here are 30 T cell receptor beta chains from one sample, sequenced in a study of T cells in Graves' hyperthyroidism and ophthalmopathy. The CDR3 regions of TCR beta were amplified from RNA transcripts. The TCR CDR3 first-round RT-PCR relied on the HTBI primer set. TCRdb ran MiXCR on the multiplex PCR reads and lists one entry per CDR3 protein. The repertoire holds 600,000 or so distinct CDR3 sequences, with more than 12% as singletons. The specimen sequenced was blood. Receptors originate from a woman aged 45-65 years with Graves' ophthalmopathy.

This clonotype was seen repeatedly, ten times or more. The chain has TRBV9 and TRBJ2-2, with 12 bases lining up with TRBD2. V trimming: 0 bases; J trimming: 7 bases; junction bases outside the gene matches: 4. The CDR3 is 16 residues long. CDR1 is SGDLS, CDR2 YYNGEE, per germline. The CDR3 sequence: CASSVGLAGDGGELFF. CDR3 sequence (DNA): TGTGCCAGCAGCGTAGGACTAGCGGGAGATGGCGGGGAGCTGTTTTTT.

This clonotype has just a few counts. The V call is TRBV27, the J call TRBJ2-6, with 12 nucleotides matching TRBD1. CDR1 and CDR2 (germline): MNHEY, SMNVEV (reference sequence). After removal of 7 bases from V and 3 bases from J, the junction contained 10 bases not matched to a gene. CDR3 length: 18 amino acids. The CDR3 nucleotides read TGTGCCAGCACCCTGGCCGGGACAGGGGGCAGTGGGGCCAACGTCCTGACTTTC. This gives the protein CASTLAGTGGSGANVLTF.

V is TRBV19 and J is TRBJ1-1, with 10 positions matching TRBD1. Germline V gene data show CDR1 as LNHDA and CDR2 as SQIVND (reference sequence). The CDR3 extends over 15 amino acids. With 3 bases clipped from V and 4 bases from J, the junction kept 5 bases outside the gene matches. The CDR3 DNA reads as TGTGCCAGTAGTATCCCGGGACAGGGGAGCACTGAAGCTTTCTTT. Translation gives CASSIPGQGSTEAFF.

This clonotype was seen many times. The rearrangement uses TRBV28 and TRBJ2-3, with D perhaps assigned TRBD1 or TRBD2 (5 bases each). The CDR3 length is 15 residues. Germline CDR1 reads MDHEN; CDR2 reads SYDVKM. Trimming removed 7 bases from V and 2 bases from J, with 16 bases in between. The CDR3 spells CASTRTGPSTDTQYF. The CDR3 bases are TGTGCCAGCACTCGAACGGGACCATCCACAGATACGCAGTATTTT.

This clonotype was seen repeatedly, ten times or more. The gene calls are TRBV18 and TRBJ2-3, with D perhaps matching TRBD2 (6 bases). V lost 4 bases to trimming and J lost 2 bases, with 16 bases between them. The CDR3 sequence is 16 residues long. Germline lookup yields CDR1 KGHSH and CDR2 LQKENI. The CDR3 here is CASSQTSTGDTDTQYF. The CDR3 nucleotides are TGTGCCAGCTCACAAACCTCTACGGGGGACACAGATACGCAGTATTTT.

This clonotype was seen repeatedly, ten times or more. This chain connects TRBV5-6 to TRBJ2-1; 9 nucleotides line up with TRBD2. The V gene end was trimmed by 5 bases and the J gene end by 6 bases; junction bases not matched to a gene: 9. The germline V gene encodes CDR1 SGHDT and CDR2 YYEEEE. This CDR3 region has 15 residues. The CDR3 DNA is TGTGCCAGCAGTCAGGTCCTAGCGGGATTCAATGAGCAGTTCTTC. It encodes CASSQVLAGFNEQFF.

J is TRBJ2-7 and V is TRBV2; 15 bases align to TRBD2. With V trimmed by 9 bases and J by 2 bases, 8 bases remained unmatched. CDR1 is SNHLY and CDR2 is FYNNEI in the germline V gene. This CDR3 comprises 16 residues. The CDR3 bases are TGTGCCAGTATGGGACTAGCGGGAGGCCTCACCTACGAGCAGTACTTC. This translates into CASMGLAGGLTYEQYF.

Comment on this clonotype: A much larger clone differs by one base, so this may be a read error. The CDR3: CSARGGGRRTYNDQFF. The CDR3 bases are TGCAGTGCTAGAGGCGGCGGGAGGAGAACCTACAATGATCAGTTCTTC. The chain joins TRBV20-1 to TRBJ2-1; 8 nucleotides line up with TRBD2. From germline, CDR1 is DFQATT and CDR2 SNEGSKA (reference sequence). There are 16 residues in the CDR3.

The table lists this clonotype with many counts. The CDR3 coding sequence is TGTGCCAGCAGTTTTGAGGGGCGGGACACGCAGTATTTT. It specifies CASSFEGRDTQYF. This sequence joins TRBV12-3 or TRBV12-4 and TRBJ2-3; possibly TRBD2 for D (6 bases). This CDR3 region has 13 residues. The V and J ends lost 3 bases and 9 bases respectively, with 13 bases between them.

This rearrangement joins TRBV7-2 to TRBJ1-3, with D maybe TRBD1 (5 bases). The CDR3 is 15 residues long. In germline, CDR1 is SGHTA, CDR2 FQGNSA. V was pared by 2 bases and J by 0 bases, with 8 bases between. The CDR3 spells CASSLTGTSGNTIYF. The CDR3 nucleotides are TGTGCCAGCAGCTTAACGGGGACCTCTGGAAACACCATATATTTT.

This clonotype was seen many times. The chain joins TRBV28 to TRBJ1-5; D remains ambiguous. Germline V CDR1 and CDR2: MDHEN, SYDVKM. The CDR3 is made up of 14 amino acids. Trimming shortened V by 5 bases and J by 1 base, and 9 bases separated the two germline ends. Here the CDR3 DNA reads TGTGCCAGCAGTCCCCCCGGAAGCAATCAGCCCCAGCATTTT. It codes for CASSPPGSNQPQHF.

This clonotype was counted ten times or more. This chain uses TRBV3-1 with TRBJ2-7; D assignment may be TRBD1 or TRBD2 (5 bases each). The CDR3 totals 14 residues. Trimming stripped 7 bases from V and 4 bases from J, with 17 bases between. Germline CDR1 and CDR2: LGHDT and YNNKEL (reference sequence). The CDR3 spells CASNRDGRPYEQYF. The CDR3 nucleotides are TGTGCCAGCAATCGGGACGGAAGACCATACGAGCAGTACTTC.

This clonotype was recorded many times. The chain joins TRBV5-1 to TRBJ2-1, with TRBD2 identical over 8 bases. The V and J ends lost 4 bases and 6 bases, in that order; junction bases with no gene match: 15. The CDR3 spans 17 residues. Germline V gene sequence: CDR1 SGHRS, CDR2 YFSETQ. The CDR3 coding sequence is TGCGCCAGCAGCGCATTATTGCTAGGGACTAGTTCCAATGAGCAGTTCTTC. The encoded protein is CASSALLLGTSSNEQFF.

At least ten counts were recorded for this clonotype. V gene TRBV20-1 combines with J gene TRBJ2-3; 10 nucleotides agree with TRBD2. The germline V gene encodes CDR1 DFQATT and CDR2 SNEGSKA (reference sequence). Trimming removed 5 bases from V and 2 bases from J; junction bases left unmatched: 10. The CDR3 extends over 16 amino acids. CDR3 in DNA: TGCAGTGCTCCTCACGGGCTAGCGGGAGACACAGATACGCAGTATTTT. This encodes CSAPHGLAGDTDTQYF.

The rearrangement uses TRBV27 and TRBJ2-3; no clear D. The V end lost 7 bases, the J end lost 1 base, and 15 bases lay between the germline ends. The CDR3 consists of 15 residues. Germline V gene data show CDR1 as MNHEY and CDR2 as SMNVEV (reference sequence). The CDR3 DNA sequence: TGTGCCAGCACCCTGTGGGCAGGACGCACAGATACGCAGTATTTT. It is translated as CASTLWAGRTDTQYF.

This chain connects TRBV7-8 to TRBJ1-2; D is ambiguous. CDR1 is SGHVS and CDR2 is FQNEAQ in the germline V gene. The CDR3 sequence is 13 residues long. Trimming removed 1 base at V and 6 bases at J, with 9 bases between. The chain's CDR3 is CASSLGSYDGYTF. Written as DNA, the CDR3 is TGTGCCAGCAGCTTAGGGTCCTATGATGGCTACACCTTC.

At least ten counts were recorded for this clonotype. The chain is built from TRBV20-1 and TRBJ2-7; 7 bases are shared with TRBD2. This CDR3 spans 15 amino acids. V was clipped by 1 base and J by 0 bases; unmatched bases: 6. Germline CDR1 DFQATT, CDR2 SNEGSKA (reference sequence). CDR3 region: CSARVGGGSSYEQYF. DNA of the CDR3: TGCAGTGCTAGAGTGGGGGGGGGTAGCTCCTACGAGCAGTACTTC.

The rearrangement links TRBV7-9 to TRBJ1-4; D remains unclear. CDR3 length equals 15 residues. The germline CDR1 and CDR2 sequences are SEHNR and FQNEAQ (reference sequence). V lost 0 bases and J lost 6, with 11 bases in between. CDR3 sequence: CASSLALMTDEKLFF. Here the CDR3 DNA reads TGTGCCAGCAGCTTAGCGCTTATGACTGATGAAAAACTGTTTTTT.

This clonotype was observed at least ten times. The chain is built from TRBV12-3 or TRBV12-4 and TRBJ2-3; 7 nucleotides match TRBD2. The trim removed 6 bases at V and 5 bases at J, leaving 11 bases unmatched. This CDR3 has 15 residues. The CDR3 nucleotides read TGTGCCAGCAGAGGCGCGGGAGCAGGTTTAGATACGCAGTATTTT. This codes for CASRGAGAGLDTQYF.

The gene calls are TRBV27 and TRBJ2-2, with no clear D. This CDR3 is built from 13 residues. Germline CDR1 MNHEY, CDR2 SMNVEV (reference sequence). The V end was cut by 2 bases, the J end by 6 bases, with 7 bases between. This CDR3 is CASSLSLAGELFF. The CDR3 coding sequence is TGTGCCAGCAGTTTAAGTTTAGCCGGGGAGCTGTTTTTT.

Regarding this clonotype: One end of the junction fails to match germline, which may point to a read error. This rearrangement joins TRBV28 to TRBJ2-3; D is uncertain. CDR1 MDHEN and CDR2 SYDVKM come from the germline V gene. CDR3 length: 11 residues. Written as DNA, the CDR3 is TGTGCCAGCACTTACAGAGATACACAGTATTTT. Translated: CASTYRDTQYF.

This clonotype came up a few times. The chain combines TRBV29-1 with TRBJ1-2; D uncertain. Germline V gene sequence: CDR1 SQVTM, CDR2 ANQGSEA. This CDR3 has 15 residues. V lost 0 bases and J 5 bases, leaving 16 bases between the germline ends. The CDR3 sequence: CSVEDPRPGRYGYTF. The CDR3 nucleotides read TGCAGCGTTGAAGATCCTCGGCCGGGGAGGTATGGCTACACCTTC.

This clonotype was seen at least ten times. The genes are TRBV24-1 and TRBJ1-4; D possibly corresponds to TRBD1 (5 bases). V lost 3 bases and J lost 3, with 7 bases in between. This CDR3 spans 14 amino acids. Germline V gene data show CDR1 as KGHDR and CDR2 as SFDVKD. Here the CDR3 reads CATSDGRANEKLFF. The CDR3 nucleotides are TGTGCCACCAGTGATGGCAGGGCTAATGAAAAACTGTTTTTT.

CDR3 bases: TGTGCCAGCTCACCACCGGGGCCTACCGGGGAGCTGTTTTTT. Translating gives CASSPPGPTGELFF. V is TRBV18 and J is TRBJ2-2; possibly TRBD1 for D (5 bases). The CDR3 is 14 residues long. Trimming cost V 0 bases and J 5 bases, with 7 bases left between them. Per germline, CDR1 KGHSH and CDR2 LQKENI.

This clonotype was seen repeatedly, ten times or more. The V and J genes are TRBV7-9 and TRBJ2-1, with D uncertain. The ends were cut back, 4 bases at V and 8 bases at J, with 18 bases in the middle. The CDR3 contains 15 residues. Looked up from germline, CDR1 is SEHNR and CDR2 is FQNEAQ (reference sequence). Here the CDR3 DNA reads TGTGCCAGCAGCTCTTCTATCGGAAGGCGCGATGAGCAGTTCTTC. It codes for CASSSSIGRRDEQFF.

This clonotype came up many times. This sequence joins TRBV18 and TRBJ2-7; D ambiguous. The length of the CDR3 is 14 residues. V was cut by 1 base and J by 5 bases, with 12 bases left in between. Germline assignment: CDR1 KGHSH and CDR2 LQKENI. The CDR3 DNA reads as TGTGCCAGCTCACCACAGCAGGTTTCCGACGAGCAGTACTTC. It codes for CASSPQQVSDEQYF.

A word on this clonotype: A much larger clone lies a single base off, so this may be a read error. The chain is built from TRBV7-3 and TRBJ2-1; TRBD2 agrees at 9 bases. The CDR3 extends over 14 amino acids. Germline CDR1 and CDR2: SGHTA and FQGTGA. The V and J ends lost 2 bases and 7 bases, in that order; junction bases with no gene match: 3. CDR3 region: CASSLAGGFNEQFF. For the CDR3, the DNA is TGTGCCAGCAGCTTAGCGGGAGGGTTTAATGAGCAGTTCTTC.

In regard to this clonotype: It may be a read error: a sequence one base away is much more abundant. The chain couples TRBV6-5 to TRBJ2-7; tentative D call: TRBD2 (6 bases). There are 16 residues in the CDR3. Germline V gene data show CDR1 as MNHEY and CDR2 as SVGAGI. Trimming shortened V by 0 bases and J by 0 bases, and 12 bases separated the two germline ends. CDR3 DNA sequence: TGTGCCAGCAGTTACTCGTCCGGGACTGTCTCCTACGAGCAGTACTTC. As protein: CASSYSSGTVSYEQYF.

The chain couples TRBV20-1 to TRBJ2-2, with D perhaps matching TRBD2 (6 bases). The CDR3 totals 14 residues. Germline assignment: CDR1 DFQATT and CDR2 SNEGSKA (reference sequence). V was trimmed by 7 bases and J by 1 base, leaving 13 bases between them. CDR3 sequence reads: CSVQAGGNTGELFF. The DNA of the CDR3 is TGCAGTGTTCAAGCGGGTGGGAACACCGGGGAGCTGTTTTTT.

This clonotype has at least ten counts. CDR3 bases: TGTGCCAGCAAAGATAGCGGGAGGGGGCCAGATACGCAGTATTTT. Its translation is CASKDSGRGPDTQYF. V gene TRBV28 combines with J gene TRBJ2-3, with 11 positions matching TRBD2. The CDR3 loop spans 15 amino acids. Per the germline V gene, CDR1 is MDHEN and CDR2 is SYDVKM. With V trimmed by 7 bases and J by 4 bases, 7 bases remained unmatched.